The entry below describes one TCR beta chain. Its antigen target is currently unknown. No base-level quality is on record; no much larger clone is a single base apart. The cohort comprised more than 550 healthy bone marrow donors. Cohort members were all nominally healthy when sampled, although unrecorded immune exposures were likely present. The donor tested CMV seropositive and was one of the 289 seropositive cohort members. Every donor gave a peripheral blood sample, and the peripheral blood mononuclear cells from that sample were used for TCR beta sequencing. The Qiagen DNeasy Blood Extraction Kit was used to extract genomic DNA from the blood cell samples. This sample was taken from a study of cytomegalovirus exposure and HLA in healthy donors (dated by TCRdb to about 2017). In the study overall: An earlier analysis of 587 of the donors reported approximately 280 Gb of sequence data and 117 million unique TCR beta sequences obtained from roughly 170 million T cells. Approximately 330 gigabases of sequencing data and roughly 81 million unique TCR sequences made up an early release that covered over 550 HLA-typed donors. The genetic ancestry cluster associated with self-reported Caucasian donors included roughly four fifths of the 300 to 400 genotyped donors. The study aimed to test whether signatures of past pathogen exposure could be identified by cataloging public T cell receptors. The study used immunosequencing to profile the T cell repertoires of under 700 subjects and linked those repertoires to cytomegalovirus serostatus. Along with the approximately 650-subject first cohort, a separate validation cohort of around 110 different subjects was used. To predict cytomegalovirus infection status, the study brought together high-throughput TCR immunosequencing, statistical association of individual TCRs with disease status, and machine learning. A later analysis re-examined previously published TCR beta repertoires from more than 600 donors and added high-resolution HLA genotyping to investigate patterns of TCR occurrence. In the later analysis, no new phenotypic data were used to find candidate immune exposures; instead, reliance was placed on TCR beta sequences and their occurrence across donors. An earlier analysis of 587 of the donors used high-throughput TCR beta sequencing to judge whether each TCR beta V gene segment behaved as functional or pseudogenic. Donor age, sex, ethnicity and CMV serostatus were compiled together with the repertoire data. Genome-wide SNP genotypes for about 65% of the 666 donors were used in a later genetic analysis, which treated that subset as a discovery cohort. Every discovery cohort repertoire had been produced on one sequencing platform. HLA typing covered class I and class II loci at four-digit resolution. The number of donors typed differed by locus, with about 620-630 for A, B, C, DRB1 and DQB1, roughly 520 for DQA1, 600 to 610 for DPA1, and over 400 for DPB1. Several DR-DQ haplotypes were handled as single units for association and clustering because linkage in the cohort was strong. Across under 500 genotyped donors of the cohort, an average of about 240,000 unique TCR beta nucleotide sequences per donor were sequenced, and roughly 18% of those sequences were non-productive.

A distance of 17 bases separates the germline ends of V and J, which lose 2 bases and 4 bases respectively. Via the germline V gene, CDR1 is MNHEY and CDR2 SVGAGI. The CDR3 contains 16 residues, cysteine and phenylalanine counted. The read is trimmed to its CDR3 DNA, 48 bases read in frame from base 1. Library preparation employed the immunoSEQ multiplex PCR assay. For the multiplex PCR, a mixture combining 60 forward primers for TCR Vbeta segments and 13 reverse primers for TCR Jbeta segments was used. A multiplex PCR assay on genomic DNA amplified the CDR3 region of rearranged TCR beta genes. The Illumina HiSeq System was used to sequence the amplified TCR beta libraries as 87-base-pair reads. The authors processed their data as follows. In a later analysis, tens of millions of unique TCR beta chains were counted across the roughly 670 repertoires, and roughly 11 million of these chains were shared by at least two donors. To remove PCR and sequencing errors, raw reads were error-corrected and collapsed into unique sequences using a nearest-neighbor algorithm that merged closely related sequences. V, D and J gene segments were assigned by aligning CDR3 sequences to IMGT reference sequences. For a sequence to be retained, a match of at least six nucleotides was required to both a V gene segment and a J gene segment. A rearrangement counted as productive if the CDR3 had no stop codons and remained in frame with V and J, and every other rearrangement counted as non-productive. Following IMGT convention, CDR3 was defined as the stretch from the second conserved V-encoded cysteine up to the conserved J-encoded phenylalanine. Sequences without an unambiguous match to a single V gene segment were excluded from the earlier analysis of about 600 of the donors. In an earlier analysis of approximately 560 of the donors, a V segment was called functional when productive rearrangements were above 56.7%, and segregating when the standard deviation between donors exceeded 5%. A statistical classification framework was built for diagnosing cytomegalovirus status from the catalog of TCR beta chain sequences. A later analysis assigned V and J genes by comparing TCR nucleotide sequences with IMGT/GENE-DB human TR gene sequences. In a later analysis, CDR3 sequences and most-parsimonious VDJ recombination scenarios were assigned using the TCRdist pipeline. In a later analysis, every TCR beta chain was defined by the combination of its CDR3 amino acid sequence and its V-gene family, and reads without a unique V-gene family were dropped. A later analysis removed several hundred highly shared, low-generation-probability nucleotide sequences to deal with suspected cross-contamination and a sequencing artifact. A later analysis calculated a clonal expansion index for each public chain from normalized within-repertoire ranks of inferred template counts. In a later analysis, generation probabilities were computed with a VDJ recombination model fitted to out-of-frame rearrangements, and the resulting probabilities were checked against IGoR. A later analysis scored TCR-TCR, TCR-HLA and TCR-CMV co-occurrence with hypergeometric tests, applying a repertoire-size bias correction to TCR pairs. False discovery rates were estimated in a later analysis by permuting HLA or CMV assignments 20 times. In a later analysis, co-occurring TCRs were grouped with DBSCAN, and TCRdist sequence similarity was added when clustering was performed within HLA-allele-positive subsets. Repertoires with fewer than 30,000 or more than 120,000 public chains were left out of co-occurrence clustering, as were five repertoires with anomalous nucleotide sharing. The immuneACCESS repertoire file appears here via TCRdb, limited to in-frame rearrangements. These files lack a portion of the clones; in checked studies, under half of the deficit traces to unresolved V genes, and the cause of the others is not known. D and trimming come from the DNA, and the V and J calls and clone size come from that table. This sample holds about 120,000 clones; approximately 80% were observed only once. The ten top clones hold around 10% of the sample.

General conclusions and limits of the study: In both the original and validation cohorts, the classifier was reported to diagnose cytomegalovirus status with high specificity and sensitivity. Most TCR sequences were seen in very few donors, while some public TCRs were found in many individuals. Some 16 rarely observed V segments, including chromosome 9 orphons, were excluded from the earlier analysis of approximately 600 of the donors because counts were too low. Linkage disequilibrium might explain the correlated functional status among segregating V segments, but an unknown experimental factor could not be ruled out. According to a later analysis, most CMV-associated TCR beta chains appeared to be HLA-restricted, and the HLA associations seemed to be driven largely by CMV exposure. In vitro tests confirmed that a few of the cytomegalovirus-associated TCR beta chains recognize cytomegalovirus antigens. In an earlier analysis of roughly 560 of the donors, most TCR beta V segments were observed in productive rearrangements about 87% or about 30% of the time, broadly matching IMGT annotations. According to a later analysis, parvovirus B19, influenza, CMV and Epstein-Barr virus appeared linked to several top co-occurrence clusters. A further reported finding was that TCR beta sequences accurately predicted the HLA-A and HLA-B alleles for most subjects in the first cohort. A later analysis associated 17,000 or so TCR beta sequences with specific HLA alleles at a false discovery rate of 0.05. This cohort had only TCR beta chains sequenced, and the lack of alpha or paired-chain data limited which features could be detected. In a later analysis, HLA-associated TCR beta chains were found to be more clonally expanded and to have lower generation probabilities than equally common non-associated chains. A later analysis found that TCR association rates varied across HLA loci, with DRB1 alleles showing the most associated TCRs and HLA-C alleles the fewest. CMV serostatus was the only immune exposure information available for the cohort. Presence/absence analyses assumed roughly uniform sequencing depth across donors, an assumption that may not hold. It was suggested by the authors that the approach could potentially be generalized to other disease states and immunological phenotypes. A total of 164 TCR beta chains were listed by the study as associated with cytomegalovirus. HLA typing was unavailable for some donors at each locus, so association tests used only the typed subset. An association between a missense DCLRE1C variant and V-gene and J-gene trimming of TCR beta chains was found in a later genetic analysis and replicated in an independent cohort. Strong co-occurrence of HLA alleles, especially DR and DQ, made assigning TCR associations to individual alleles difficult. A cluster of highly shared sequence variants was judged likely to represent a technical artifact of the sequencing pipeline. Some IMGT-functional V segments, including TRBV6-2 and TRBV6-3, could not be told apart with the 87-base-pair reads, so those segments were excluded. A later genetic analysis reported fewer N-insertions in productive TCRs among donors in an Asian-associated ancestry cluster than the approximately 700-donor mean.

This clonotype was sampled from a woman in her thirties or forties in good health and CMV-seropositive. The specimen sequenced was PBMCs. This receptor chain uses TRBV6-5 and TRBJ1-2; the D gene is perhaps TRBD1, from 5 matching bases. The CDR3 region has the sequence CASSYTFAGRTYGYTF. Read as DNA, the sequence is TGTGCCAGCAGTTACACGTTCGCAGGGAGGACCTATGGCTACACCTTC.